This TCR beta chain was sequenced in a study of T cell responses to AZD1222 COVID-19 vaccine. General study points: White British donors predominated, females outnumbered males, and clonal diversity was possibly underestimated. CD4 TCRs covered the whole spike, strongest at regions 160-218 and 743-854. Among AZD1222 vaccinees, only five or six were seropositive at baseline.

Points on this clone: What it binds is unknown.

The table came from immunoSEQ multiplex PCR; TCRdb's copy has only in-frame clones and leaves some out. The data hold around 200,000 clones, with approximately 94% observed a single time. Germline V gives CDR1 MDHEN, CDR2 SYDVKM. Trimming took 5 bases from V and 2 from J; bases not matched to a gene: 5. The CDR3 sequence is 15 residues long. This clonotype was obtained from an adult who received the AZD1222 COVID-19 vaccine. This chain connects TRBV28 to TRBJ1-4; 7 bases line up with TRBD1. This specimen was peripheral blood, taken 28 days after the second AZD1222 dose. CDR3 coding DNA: TGTGCCAGCAGTCCCAGACAGGGTACTAATGAAAAACTGTTTTTT. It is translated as CASSPRQGTNEKLFF. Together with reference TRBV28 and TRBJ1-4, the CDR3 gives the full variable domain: DVKVTQSSRYLVKRTGEKVFLECVQDMDHENMFWYRQDPGLGLRLIYFSYDVKMKEKGDIPEGYSVSREKKERFSLILESASTNQTSMYLCASSPRQGTNEKLFFGSGTQLSVL.